A selection of T cell receptor beta chains follows, all from one sample in a study of blood T cells in healthy people across ages. TCRdb fed the 5' RACE reads into MiXCR, producing one record per CDR3 protein. The sample records about 680,000 distinct CDR3 sequences, approximately 50% being singletons. The sample taken for sequencing was blood. These receptors came from a woman aged 60 to 75 in good health. Both conserved end residues are part of each CDR3. Fields, in order: J gene, clone size, V gene, D gene, CDR3 protein, CDR3 DNA. D genes are given only for firm matches. Clone size, where shown, is once, few, many, or a class for clones that have expanded.

j_call: TRBJ1-2
clone_size: few
v_call: TRBV18
d_call: -
cdr3_aa: CASSSWGPYGYTF
cdr3_nt: TGTGCCAGCTCATCGTGGGGGCCTTATGGCTACACCTTC

j_call: TRBJ2-4
clone_size: few
v_call: TRBV6-7
d_call: TRBD2
cdr3_aa: CASSGLAEPYKNIQYF
cdr3_nt: TGTGCCAGCTCAGGACTAGCGGAGCCCTACAAAAACATTCAGTACTTC

j_call: TRBJ2-1
clone_size: -
v_call: TRBV29-1
d_call: -
cdr3_aa: CSVEPAEVGSYDEQFF
cdr3_nt: TGCAGCGTTGAACCGGCGGAAGTAGGTTCCTACGATGAGCAGTTCTTC

j_call: TRBJ1-6
clone_size: -
v_call: TRBV3-1
d_call: TRBD1
cdr3_aa: CASSRQGSLNSPLHF
cdr3_nt: TGTGCCAGCAGCCGACAGGGGAGCCTTAATTCACCCCTCCACTTT

j_call: TRBJ2-3
clone_size: -
v_call: TRBV5-1
d_call: -
cdr3_aa: CASSLDTDAQYF
cdr3_nt: TGCGCCAGCAGCTTGGATACAGATGCGCAGTATTTT

j_call: TRBJ2-7
clone_size: -
v_call: TRBV29-1
d_call: TRBD1
cdr3_aa: CGVEGGQGSYEQYF
cdr3_nt: TGCGGCGTTGAGGGGGGACAGGGTAGCTACGAGCAGTACTTC

j_call: TRBJ2-3
clone_size: few
v_call: TRBV6-2/TRBV6-3
d_call: TRBD2
cdr3_aa: CASSPGLADLTDTQYF
cdr3_nt: TGTGCCAGCAGTCCGGGACTAGCGGACCTCACAGATACGCAGTATTTT

j_call: TRBJ2-7
clone_size: -
v_call: TRBV7-9
d_call: -
cdr3_aa: CASSPIQGAYEQYF
cdr3_nt: TGTGCCAGCAGCCCCATACAGGGCGCCTACGAGCAGTACTTC

j_call: TRBJ2-5
clone_size: -
v_call: TRBV5-4
d_call: -
cdr3_aa: CASSLREQKETQYF
cdr3_nt: TGTGCCAGCAGCTTGAGGGAACAGAAAGAGACCCAGTACTTC

j_call: TRBJ2-7
clone_size: -
v_call: TRBV27
d_call: TRBD1
cdr3_aa: CASRPIQGALYEQYF
cdr3_nt: TGTGCCAGCAGGCCGATTCAGGGGGCTCTCTACGAGCAGTACTTC

j_call: TRBJ2-5
clone_size: many
v_call: TRBV20-1
d_call: TRBD2
cdr3_aa: CSARRGTSGNQETQYF
cdr3_nt: TGCAGTGCTAGACGGGGGACTAGCGGGAACCAAGAGACCCAGTACTTC

j_call: TRBJ2-1
clone_size: few
v_call: TRBV7-2
d_call: TRBD2
cdr3_aa: CASSPTPGLAGAVYNEQFF
cdr3_nt: TGTGCCAGCAGCCCCACACCGGGACTAGCGGGAGCTGTATACAATGAGCAGTTCTTC

j_call: TRBJ2-1
clone_size: -
v_call: TRBV7-2
d_call: TRBD2
cdr3_aa: CASSLASRGGAAYNEQFF
cdr3_nt: TGTGCCAGCAGCTTAGCAAGTCGGGGGGGTGCGGCCTACAATGAGCAGTTCTTC

j_call: TRBJ2-7
clone_size: -
v_call: TRBV29-1
d_call: -
cdr3_aa: CSVGQNPSEQYF
cdr3_nt: TGCAGCGTTGGTCAGAACCCCTCCGAGCAGTACTTC

j_call: TRBJ2-7
clone_size: -
v_call: TRBV2
d_call: TRBD1
cdr3_aa: CASSRQGPPYEQYF
cdr3_nt: TGTGCCAGCAGTCGACAGGGACCTCCCTACGAGCAGTACTTC

j_call: TRBJ2-1
clone_size: -
v_call: TRBV4-3
d_call: -
cdr3_aa: CASSQGRNEQFF
cdr3_nt: TGTGCCAGCAGCCAGGGACGAAATGAGCAGTTCTTC

j_call: TRBJ2-1
clone_size: -
v_call: TRBV2
d_call: TRBD2
cdr3_aa: CASTRTSGAYNEQFF
cdr3_nt: TGTGCCAGCACTCGGACTAGCGGGGCCTACAATGAGCAGTTCTTC

j_call: TRBJ1-5
clone_size: -
v_call: TRBV18
d_call: -
cdr3_aa: CASSPQEGDQPQHF
cdr3_nt: TGTGCCAGCTCACCACAGGAGGGGGATCAGCCCCAGCATTTT

j_call: TRBJ2-7
clone_size: -
v_call: TRBV9
d_call: TRBD2
cdr3_aa: CATSVDSASGGIYEQYF
cdr3_nt: TGTGCCACCAGCGTAGACTCCGCTAGCGGGGGCATCTACGAGCAGTACTTC

j_call: TRBJ2-6
clone_size: -
v_call: TRBV5-1
d_call: -
cdr3_aa: CASSFNGFVPDRASGANVLTF
cdr3_nt: TGCGCCAGCAGCTTCAACGGGTTTGTACCGGATCGTGCTTCTGGGGCCAACGTCCTGACTTTC

j_call: TRBJ2-3
clone_size: -
v_call: TRBV7-2
d_call: TRBD2
cdr3_aa: CASSLALAGGPDTQYF
cdr3_nt: TGTGCCAGCAGCTTAGCGCTAGCGGGAGGGCCAGATACGCAGTATTTT

j_call: TRBJ2-7
clone_size: once
v_call: TRBV3-1
d_call: TRBD2
cdr3_aa: CASSPTGLGGGEQYF
cdr3_nt: TGTGCCAGCAGTCCAACGGGACTAGGGGGAGGTGAGCAGTACTTC